The rows below give T cell receptor beta chains drawn from one sample of a study of blood T cell repertoires in COVID-19. Assay: immunoSEQ multiplex PCR; the TCRdb copy retains only in-frame clones and omits some. Of around 200,000 clones in the sample, about 90% were seen once. Specimen: PBMCs or T cells enriched from blood (not recorded which). These receptors originate from a man aged 25 to 40 who had recovered from COVID-19. Each CDR3 is given with its conserved first and last residue. The order of the fields is clone size, V gene, D gene, CDR3 length, J gene, CDR3 protein, CDR3 DNA. A D gene is named only where the DNA matches it firmly. Clone size is given for some rows only: seen once, a few or many times, or a class if the clone is expanded.

>-|TRBV7-9|TRBD2|14|TRBJ2-7
CASSLGTSSYEQYF
TGTGCCAGCAGCCTAGGGACTAGCTCCTACGAGCAGTACTTC
>-|TRBV19|TRBD2|15|TRBJ2-1
CASTLLARADNEQFF
TGTGCCAGTACCTTACTAGCGAGAGCCGACAATGAGCAGTTCTTC
>-|TRBV6-1|-|14|TRBJ2-1
CASSEFFGSLGLLF
TGTGCCAGCAGTGAATTTTTCGGGTCGCTAGGACTTCTCTTC
>-|TRBV19|TRBD1|15|TRBJ1-2
CASSIIRTGRDGYTF
TGTGCCAGTAGTATAATCCGGACAGGGCGGGATGGCTACACCTTC
>once|TRBV6-5|-|15|TRBJ1-1
CASTQLGGVNTEAFF
TGTGCCAGCACTCAACTTGGGGGCGTGAACACTGAAGCTTTCTTT
>-|TRBV18|-|14|TRBJ2-2
CASSLGSFTGELFF
TGTGCCAGCTCACTCGGGTCTTTCACCGGGGAGCTGTTTTTT
>-|TRBV2|-|15|TRBJ2-7
CASSPSALGAYEQYF
TGTGCCAGCAGTCCCAGCGCGCTAGGGGCCTACGAGCAGTACTTC
>-|TRBV20-1|-|11|TRBJ1-2
CSAKTGHGYTF
TGCAGTGCAAAAACAGGGCACGGCTACACCTTC
>-|TRBV14|-|12|TRBJ1-2
CASSQGGRFYTF
TGTGCCAGCAGCCAAGGAGGGAGGTTTTACACCTTC
>-|TRBV29-1|-|16|TRBJ1-2
CSVEERAPGAPKGYTF
TGCAGCGTTGAAGAGAGAGCGCCAGGGGCCCCTAAAGGCTACACCTTC
>-|TRBV24-1|-|13|TRBJ1-1
CATVGAGNTEAFF
TGTGCCACCGTGGGGGCTGGGAACACTGAAGCTTTCTTT
>-|TRBV9|-|14|TRBJ1-2
CASSVVPGGNGYTF
TGTGCCAGCAGCGTAGTGCCGGGGGGGAATGGCTACACCTTC
>once|TRBV19|TRBD2|17|TRBJ2-2
CASSGPSGRSNTGELFF
TGTGCCAGTAGTGGGCCTAGCGGGAGGTCGAACACCGGGGAGCTGTTTTTT
>-|TRBV4-1|-|16|TRBJ2-1
CASSQVNLIAYNEQFF
TGCGCCAGCAGCCAAGTAAATTTAATAGCGTACAATGAGCAGTTCTTC
>-|TRBV7-9|-|16|TRBJ2-2
CASSLALATNTGELFF
TGTGCCAGCAGCTTAGCATTGGCAACGAACACCGGGGAGCTGTTTTTT
>-|TRBV6-2/TRBV6-3|-|16|TRBJ2-6
CASSFGRGSGANVLTF
TGTGCCAGCAGTTTCGGGAGAGGCTCTGGGGCCAACGTCCTGACTTTC
>few|TRBV28|TRBD1|17|TRBJ2-7
CASSLGRGQIGSYEQYF
TGTGCCAGCAGTTTGGGCAGGGGGCAAATTGGCTCCTACGAGCAGTACTTC
>-|TRBV4-3|-|17|TRBJ2-1
CASSQDHLGASYNEQFF
TGCGCCAGCAGCCAAGATCATCTGGGGGCATCCTACAATGAGCAGTTCTTC
>-|TRBV4-3|-|18|TRBJ2-3
CASSQEPPGGFGADTQYF
TGCGCCAGCAGCCAAGAACCCCCGGGGGGCTTTGGCGCAGATACGCAGTATTTT
>once|TRBV7-6|-|13|TRBJ2-1
CASSADRPNEQFF
TGTGCCAGCAGCGCCGACAGGCCCAATGAGCAGTTCTTC
>-|TRBV27|-|12|TRBJ1-1
CASSTENTEAFF
TGTGCCAGCAGTACAGAGAACACTGAAGCTTTCTTT
>-|TRBV29-1|-|13|TRBJ2-7
CSILTGRTFEQYF
TGCAGCATCTTGACAGGGAGGACATTCGAGCAGTACTTC
>few|TRBV30|-|14|TRBJ1-3
CAWAAGYSGNTIYF
TGTGCCTGGGCCGCGGGGTACTCTGGAAACACCATATATTTT
>-|TRBV19|-|15|TRBJ1-6
CASSAGPEKRSPLHF
TGTGCCAGTAGTGCGGGACCGGAGAAAAGGTCACCCCTCCACTTT
>-|TRBV7-8|-|13|TRBJ1-1
CASGLGGDTEAFF
TGTGCCAGCGGCCTGGGGGGGGACACTGAAGCTTTCTTT
>-|TRBV2|-|15|TRBJ1-4
CASTKRSATNEKLFF
TGTGCCAGCACGAAAAGGAGTGCAACTAATGAAAAACTGTTTTTT
>-|TRBV27|TRBD2|15|TRBJ2-7
CASSRTSGSSDEQYF
TGTGCCAGCAGTCGCACTAGCGGGAGCTCAGACGAGCAGTACTTC
>-|TRBV28|TRBD1|14|TRBJ2-7
CASRTGGDRDEQYF
TGTGCCAGCCGAACAGGGGGCGATCGAGACGAGCAGTACTTC
>-|TRBV30|-|12|TRBJ2-7
CAWSAQGSWQYF
TGTGCCTGGAGTGCCCAGGGTAGTTGGCAGTACTTC
>-|TRBV27|-|16|TRBJ2-2
CASSFLKGGDTGELFF
TGTGCCAGCAGTTTCCTGAAGGGGGGGGATACCGGGGAGCTGTTTTTT
>-|TRBV9|-|18|TRBJ2-3
CASSAPRGSQAGPDTQYF
TGTGCCAGCAGCGCCCCCCGGGGGAGTCAAGCGGGCCCAGATACGCAGTATTTT
>once|TRBV5-4|TRBD2|16|TRBJ2-2
CASSVLGLASPGELFF
TGTGCCAGCAGCGTGCTGGGACTAGCAAGTCCCGGGGAGCTGTTTTTT
>-|TRBV6-2/TRBV6-3|TRBD1|15|TRBJ1-5
CASSSRDRLNQPQHF
TGTGCCAGCAGCTCCCGGGACAGACTAAATCAGCCCCAGCATTTT
>-|TRBV10-1|-|13|TRBJ2-1
CASSAGQYNEQFF
TGCGCCAGCAGTGCCGGACAGTACAATGAGCAGTTCTTC
>-|TRBV29-1|-|15|TRBJ2-6
CSVGSRGSGANVLTF
TGCAGCGTTGGCAGTAGGGGGTCTGGGGCCAACGTCCTGACTTTC